This section outlines one T cell receptor (beta chain) sequence together with its context. Its antigen is not known. Every subset had its genomic DNA shared out evenly among several immunoSEQ plates. Replicate sorted-subset PCRs were loaded with around 0.2 ug DNA, 30,000 or so T cell genomes. TCRdb keeps only in-frame clones here, not all; method: immunoSEQ multiplex PCR. The repertoire includes over 800,000 clones, roughly 92% of them detected once, and about 24% sits in the top ten. The CDR3 runs to 14 residues. Germline loops: CDR1 GTSNPN, CDR2 SVGIG (reference sequence). After removal of 4 bases from V and 7 bases from J, the junction contained 7 bases not matched to a gene. Naive CD8 cells, CD45RO-negative and positively selected for CCR7, excluded terminally differentiated effector memory CD45RA+ cells. The data derive from a study of shared clonotypes between healthy human individuals. Study at large: In total, the donors were two women and a few men aged 18 to 49.

Whole-study findings and limits: Sharing across four donors was seen in roughly 5% of naive CD4 clonotypes.

The TCR comes from a man aged 25-45 years in good health. The V call is TRBV30, the J call TRBJ2-1; 10 bases agree with TRBD1. The sequenced sample consisted of naive CD8+ T cells sorted from blood. The CDR3 sequence is CAWTGTGVVNEQFF. CDR3 in DNA: TGTGCCTGGACCGGGACAGGGGTGGTGAATGAGCAGTTCTTC. Looking up the rest from reference TRBV30 and TRBJ2-1 gives the full variable domain: SQTIHQWPATLVQPVGSPLSLECTVEGTSNPNLYWYRQAAGRGLQLLFYSVGIGQISSEVPQNLSASRPQDRQFILSSKKLLLSDSGFYLCAWTGTGVVNEQFFGPGTRLTVL.